This TCR beta chain was recorded in a study of intratumoral heterogeneity in liver cancer. For context, the study as a whole: In the full cohort of over eleven patients, the median age was 63 years and the majority of patients were male. To investigate intratumor heterogeneity, the study integrated RNA-seq, DNA sequencing, TCR-seq and SNP array data drawn from multiple regions of hepatocellular carcinoma specimens. A total of some 70 multiregional samples from around 14 HCC patients, consisting of 51 tumoral and some 20 adjacent nontumoral regions, were included in the overall cohort.

Using the immunoSEQ assay, the TCR beta chain CDR3 regions were sequenced from genomic DNA. Rearranged VDJ segments were amplified with primers annealing to V and J segments. Per the original workflow: Clonality and richness metrics were computed with the ImmunoSeq Analyzer software. Differentially abundant clones between regions were identified using Fisher's exact test plus a beta-binomial method for added stringency. The table comes from immuneACCESS by way of TCRdb, which keeps in-frame sequences with V and J called. Part of the clones is missing from these tables; in studies checked, under half for an unresolved V gene and the rest for unknown reasons. V and J calls and clone size are as listed in that table; D and trimming were resolved from the DNA. This sample has tens of thousands of clones in its table, and about two thirds of those were observed once. Of the sample, roughly a sixth falls within the top ten clones.

Comment on this clone: The antigen it recognizes is unknown. There are no base qualities to consult, and no much larger clone falls within one base.

Study-wide findings and limitations: The authors noted a relatively low number of patients and under-sampled tumor-infiltrating lymphocyte representation as limitations.

All patients had early-stage hepatocellular carcinoma and received no therapy before surgical resection. None of the sampled areas showed macroscopic evidence of necrosis or hemorrhage. In two patients, TCR sequencing (ImmunoSeq) was performed on multiple regions. Frozen resection tissue samples were collected at a distance of at least 1 cm from each other. Samples labelled N came from nontumoral liver tissue adjacent to the tumor. Genomic DNA was extracted from bulk tissue using the DNeasy blood and tissue kit. V and J are trimmed by 0 bases and 2 bases, and the gene matches miss 11 bases of the junction. The CDR3 spans 19 residues, from the cysteine through the phenylalanine. Only CDR3 DNA remains: 57 bases, in frame from the first base. The germline V gene gives CDR1 as SGHTA and CDR2 as FQGTGA.

The chain joins TRBV7-3 to TRBJ2-2; TRBD2 lines up with 8 middle nucleotides. The sequenced sample was tumor-adjacent normal tissue, obtained before any cancer treatment. This clonotype was sampled from a woman in her sixties or seventies with hepatocellular carcinoma. The CDR3 sequence is CASSLTIFNGRANTGELFF. The nucleotide sequence reads as follows: TGTGCCAGCAGCTTAACTATTTTCAACGGGAGGGCCAACACCGGGGAGCTGTTTTTT.